This T cell receptor beta chain comes out of a study of blood T cell repertoires in COVID-19 (dated by TCRdb to 2020 to 2021). In the study overall: The collaborator samples originated in the United States, Italy and Spain and spanned the acute and convalescent phases of COVID-19. The prospective study material was composed of cDNA or gDNA derived from T cells, B-cell-depleted T cells, or PBMCs. Subjects who had been exposed to COVID-19, were actively infected with it, or had recovered from it provided the deeply sampled blood TCRbeta repertoires that made up the dataset. The repertoires were made available in a free public database intended to serve as a resource for research on the immune response to SARS-CoV-2. The samples were drawn from two sources: the first 160 participants of the ongoing ImmuneRACE study, and 1,200 or so subjects contributed by 6 global collaborators. Nearly every sample came with metadata listing a de-identified subject ID, COVID-19 status, age in years and sex. Where available, HLA class I and class II types were taken from metadata supplied by the sample provider and were not determined by assay-based typing. Broader findings and caveats from the paper: How much clinical and demographic metadata was included differed by source and by participant, and the metadata was provided uncurated.

Comment on this clone: The antigen it binds to is not known. Base qualities are not at hand, and no much larger clone is one base apart.

Each collaborating institution followed its own protocols to collect whole blood in K2EDTA tubes. For TCRbeta analysis, collaborators shipped samples as frozen whole blood, isolated PBMCs, or DNA extracted from either of those sample types. The immunoSEQ Assay, a bias-controlled multiplex PCR, was used to amplify TCRbeta CDR3 regions from genomic DNA. In the original analysis: Nucleated cell counts per sample were estimated from amplification of reference gene primers within the assay. To quantify the absolute abundance of each unique TCRbeta CDR3 rearrangement, sequence reads were collapsed and filtered. For each sample, productive Simpson clonality was calculated by taking the square root of Simpson's diversity index across productive rearrangements. TCRdb took over this immuneACCESS table, retaining in-frame rearrangements with V and J assigned. Such tables are incomplete; in checked studies, under half of the missing clones stem from an unresolved V gene, and the remainder is unexplained. V, J and clone size reflect that table, while D and trimming were determined from the DNA. This sample comprises about 150,000 clones, approximately 86% of them detected only once. Clones ranked in the top ten supply about 7% of the sample.

The CDR3 starts with the cysteine, ends with the phenylalanine, and has 15 residues. The sequence is cut down to CDR3 DNA, 45 bases in frame from base 1. Sequences LNHDA (CDR1) and SQIVND (CDR2) are obtained from the germline V gene (reference sequence). The junction shows trimming of 6 bases on V and 9 bases on J, and the gene matches do not reach 10 bases of it. Recombination linked TRBV19 to TRBJ2-1; 11 central bases correspond to TRBD2. This TCR came from a man over 45 with active or convalescent COVID-19. The material sequenced was peripheral blood. CDR3 loop: CASSQGVAGGGEQFF. The bases read TGTGCCAGTAGCCAGGGGGTAGCGGGAGGGGGTGAGCAGTTCTTC.